The sequence of this T cell receptor beta chain was determined in a study of blood T cell repertoires in COVID-19 (dated by TCRdb to 2020 to 2022). In terms of the full investigation: Samples covering the acute and convalescent phases of COVID-19 were provided by collaborators in the United States, Italy and Spain. The prospective study material was composed of cDNA or gDNA derived from T cells, B-cell-depleted T cells, or PBMCs. Deeply sampled blood TCRbeta repertoires from subjects exposed to, actively infected with, or recovered from COVID-19 were included in the dataset. The repertoires were released in a freely available public database intended as a resource for research on the immune response to SARS-CoV-2. The samples were drawn from two sources: the first 160 participants of the ongoing ImmuneRACE study, and approximately 1,300 subjects contributed by 6 global collaborators. Nearly every sample came with metadata listing a de-identified subject ID, COVID-19 status, age in years and sex. Where available, HLA class I and class II types were taken from metadata supplied by the sample provider and were not determined by assay-based typing.

Samples from volunteer blood donors who had recovered from COVID-19 were contributed by a second Seattle source. Collaborating institutions collected whole blood in K2EDTA tubes following their own protocols. For TCRbeta analysis, collaborators shipped samples in one of three forms: frozen whole blood, isolated PBMCs, or DNA extracted from either of those sample types. General findings and caveats noted by the study authors: Clinical and demographic metadata were provided uncurated, with the amount varying by source and participant.

With respect to this clone: The antigen this receptor binds is unknown. The sample holds no much larger clone one base away, and base qualities are not on file.

TCRbeta CDR3 regions were amplified from genomic DNA using the immunoSEQ Assay, a bias-controlled multiplex PCR. From the authors' description of their analysis: Within the assay, amplification of reference gene primers was used to estimate how many nucleated cells each sample contained. Sequence reads were collapsed and filtered to measure the absolute abundance of every unique TCRbeta CDR3 rearrangement. For each sample, productive Simpson clonality was calculated by taking the square root of Simpson's diversity index across productive rearrangements. TCRdb mirrors the immuneACCESS table, restricted to in-frame sequences. Some clones are absent from its copies; in checked studies, under half trace to an unresolved V gene, and the reason for the others is unknown. Clonal size and the V and J genes are those of that table, whereas D and trimming came from the DNA. The sample table lists roughly 230,000 clones, roughly 89% of them with a count of one. The ten top clones hold 4.6% of the sample.

This receptor was taken from a middle-aged woman who had recovered from COVID-19. Sequenced input: peripheral blood.

At the DNA level, the sequence is TGTGCCAGCAGCTTAACAGGGGTGATGGAGACCCAGTACTTC. Translated, this gives CASSLTGVMETQYF. Recombination linked TRBV7-3 to TRBJ2-5; the D segment could be TRBD1, given 5 matching bases. The cysteine opens and the phenylalanine closes a CDR3 of 14 amino acids. Only CDR3 DNA is held: 42 bases, read in frame from base 1. The germline V gene encodes CDR1 SGHTA and CDR2 FQGTGA. V sheds 0 bases and J sheds 5 bases, leaving 10 bases between their ends. The full variable domain, with segments outside the CDR3 supplied by the reference TRBV7-3 and TRBJ2-5 proteins, appears as GAGVSQTPSNKVTEKGKYVELRCDPISGHTALYWYRQSLGQGPEFLIYFQGTGAADDSGLPNDRFFAVRPEGSVSTLKIQRTERGDSAVYLCASSLTGVMETQYFGPGTRLLVL.